What follows describes a single TCR beta chain. Its specificity is not known. Markers CD45RO/CCR7/CD25/CD127/CD95/CD27 served to sort CD4+ naive, central memory, regulatory and stem cell-like memory cells. There are 12 residues in the CDR3. With 0 bases removed from V and 8 bases from J, the gap between germline ends came to 8 bases. The V gene's germline CDR1 is SGHRS and CDR2 YFSETQ. Isolated RNA was reverse transcribed in full, so expressed TCRB transcripts were sequenced. Data came from immunoSEQ multiplex PCR; TCRdb stores just in-frame clones and leaves some out. The sample holds a few hundred thousand clones, 13% to 15% seen once. The data were obtained in a study of beta chain features in type 1 diabetes. Regarding the study as a whole: All four CD4+ subsets of Type 1 diabetes patients contained TCRB CDR3s that were moderately but significantly shorter. TCRB rearrangement may or may not be influenced by HLA type; here this remained unresolved. It was possible that PCR favored shorter templates, equally so in patients and controls. The naive, central memory and Treg TCRB repertoires showed an apparent similarity that was greater among patients than among healthy donors.

This TCR was sampled from a man younger than 40 with type 1 diabetes. The rearrangement uses TRBV5-1 and TRBJ1-1; unclear D gene. The sequencing input was naive CD4+ T cells from blood. In DNA, the CDR3 is TGCGCCAGCAGCTTGGCTAGCACAGAAGCTTTCTTT. It translates to CASSLASTEAFF.